Listed below are T cell receptor beta chains from one sample, sequenced in a study of blood T cell repertoires in COVID-19. The method was immunoSEQ multiplex PCR; TCRdb's version includes in-frame clones alone and lacks a portion of them. The top ten hold roughly 1.2% of the sample, which has 270,000 or so clones, 88% seen once. Source material: PBMCs or T cells enriched from blood (not recorded which). The receptors were sampled from a woman aged 40 to 49 with acute COVID-19. Both conserved end residues are part of each CDR3. The D gene is left open where the match is weak. Size is omitted from some rows. Given values are once, few, many or a class for expanded clones.

V gene	CDR3 length	J gene	clone size	D gene	CDR3 DNA	CDR3 protein
TRBV29-1	14	TRBJ1-5	.	TRBD1	TGCAGCGTTGATGGACAGGGCTATGATCAGCCCCAGCATTTT	CSVDGQGYDQPQHF
TRBV10-3	15	TRBJ1-1	.	TRBD1	TGTGCCATTGGGACAGCCGCCGGTTTGAACACTGAAGCTTTCTTT	CAIGTAAGLNTEAFF
TRBV5-1	15	TRBJ2-4	.	TRBD1	TGCGCCAGCAGCCTGGGACAGGGGGCTGGATACATTCAGTACTTC	CASSLGQGAGYIQYF
TRBV30	14	TRBJ2-5	once	.	TGTGCCTGGATGCCGTTCGGTCATTCGGAGACCCAGTACTTC	CAWMPFGHSETQYF
TRBV4-3	16	TRBJ1-5	.	.	TGCGCCAGCAGCCAAGATGCCCAGGGGCTAAATCAGCCCCAGCATTTT	CASSQDAQGLNQPQHF
TRBV10-3	14	TRBJ2-7	.	TRBD1	TGTGCCATCAGAACGGACAGGGGCGGGGACGAGCAGTACTTC	CAIRTDRGGDEQYF
TRBV5-1	15	TRBJ1-1	.	TRBD1	TGCGCCAGCAGCCTCCCCGACAGGGGGAACACTGAAGCTTTCTTT	CASSLPDRGNTEAFF
TRBV3-1/TRBV3-2	16	TRBJ2-5	.	TRBD2	TGTGCCAGCAGCCAAGATCTAGCGGGATCCGGTGAGACCCAGTACTTC	CASSQDLAGSGETQYF
TRBV18	16	TRBJ1-6	few	.	TGTGCCAGCTCGCCGCGGACAGTCGACGATAATTCACCCCTCCACTTT	CASSPRTVDDNSPLHF
TRBV28	15	TRBJ1-3	.	.	TGTGCCAGCAGTCTCGGACAGTCCATTGGAAACACCATATATTTT	CASSLGQSIGNTIYF
TRBV7-9	16	TRBJ2-6	.	TRBD1	TGTGCCAGCAGCGGGACAGGGGGAGGCGGGGCCAACGTCCTGACTTTC	CASSGTGGGGANVLTF
TRBV10-3	16	TRBJ2-1	once	TRBD1	TGTGCCATCAGATTAGGGCCGGGACAGGGCAACAATGAGCAGTTCTTC	CAIRLGPGQGNNEQFF
TRBV28	15	TRBJ2-7	.	.	TGTGCCAGCAGTGTACGGACAGCCTTACACTACGAGCAGTACTTC	CASSVRTALHYEQYF
TRBV10-3	13	TRBJ2-1	few	TRBD1	TGTGCCCACCGACAGGGGGTCTACAATGAGCAGTTCTTC	CAHRQGVYNEQFF
TRBV28	11	TRBJ1-4	.	.	TGTGCCAGCACCCCCTCAGGAAAACTGTTTTTT	CASTPSGKLFF
TRBV7-7	15	TRBJ2-1	.	TRBD1	TGTGCTAGCAGCTTAGGGACAGGATCCTACAATGAGCAGTTCTTC	CASSLGTGSYNEQFF